This TCR beta chain was profiled in a study of OX40 agonist ivuxolimab in advanced cancers. Overall study results and limits: Some of the lowest clonal expansion was seen in partial responders at 0.1-3.0 mg/kg.

Data came from immunoSEQ multiplex PCR; TCRdb stores just in-frame clones and leaves some out. The sample lists tens of thousands of clones, approximately 90% occurring once. Patients were ruled out by autoimmune disease history or systemic immunosuppression. The sample holds one count of this clone. Antigen unknown. The material was CD4+ or CD8+ T cells sorted from blood, obtained in a trial of the OX40 agonist ivuxolimab. This TCR was sampled from an adult with an advanced solid tumor such as melanoma, head and neck, liver or kidney cancer.

For the CDR3, the DNA is TGTGCCAGCAGTTACCCAGGGCTGGGGGATGATGAGCAGTTCTTC. Its translation is CASSYPGLGDDEQFF. The chain employs TRBV6-6 and TRBJ2-1, with D perhaps given as TRBD1 or TRBD2 (5 bases each). CDR1 MNHNY and CDR2 SVGAGI come from the germline V gene (reference sequence). V lost 2 bases and J 8 bases, leaving 16 bases between the germline ends. The CDR3 consists of 15 residues.